A single sample gave rise to the 29 T cell receptor beta chains below, sequenced in a study of cytomegalovirus exposure and HLA in healthy donors. 13 Jbeta primers and 60 Vbeta primers were used for the PCR. This table comes from immunoSEQ multiplex PCR, and its TCRdb copy is limited to in-frame clones, with some not included. The repertoire has a few hundred thousand clones, about 93% of them found once; the top ten carry approximately 1.5%. Sequencing was carried out using PBMCs. The receptors here all came from a girl aged 2 to 10 in good health and CMV-seronegative.

The chain recombines TRBV7-2 with TRBJ2-7; 7 nucleotides match TRBD2. Germline CDR1 reads SGHTA; CDR2 reads FQGNSA. V trimming: 0 bases; J trimming: 0 bases; junction bases outside the gene matches: 5. The CDR3 is made up of 16 amino acids. The CDR3 coding sequence is TGTGCCAGCAGCTTAGCGGGGGGGGGAAGCTCCTACGAGCAGTACTTC. This translates into CASSLAGGGSSYEQYF.

The chain is built from TRBV30 and TRBJ1-2; perhaps TRBD1 as D (6 bases). V gave up 1 base and J gave up 3 bases, with 15 bases separating them. The CDR3 sequence is 15 residues long. Germline loops: CDR1 GTSNPN, CDR2 SVGIG (reference sequence). The CDR3, as DNA: TGTGCCTGGAGTGGAAGGGGGAGGGTCGACTATGGCTACACCTTC. It codes for CAWSGRGRVDYGYTF.

The chain couples TRBV7-8 to TRBJ1-6; D is perhaps TRBD1 (5 bases). V was cut by 6 bases and J by 3 bases, with 12 bases left in between. This CDR3 has 15 residues. Germline V gene data show CDR1 as SGHVS and CDR2 as FQNEAQ. The CDR3 spells CASSSSGDYNSPLHF. As DNA, the CDR3 is TGTGCCAGCAGTTCATCGGGGGACTATAATTCACCCCTCCACTTT.

This clone was counted a single time. The CDR3 DNA sequence: TGTGCCAGCAGACCCCATGACACCTTAACTGGGGCCAACGTCCTGACTTTC. It translates to CASRPHDTLTGANVLTF. V and J are TRBV5-4 and TRBJ2-6; D remains unclear. This CDR3 is built from 17 residues. CDR1 and CDR2 from the germline V gene are SGHNT and YYREEE (reference sequence). V was pared by 5 bases and J by 2 bases, with 17 bases between.

The chain couples TRBV4-1 to TRBJ2-7; D perhaps matches TRBD2 (5 bases). This CDR3 spans 15 amino acids. Germline V gene sequence: CDR1 MGHRA, CDR2 YSYEKL. Between the trimmed V and J ends, which lost 4 bases and 0 bases, there was a span of 13 bases. CDR3 coding DNA: TGCGCCAGCAGCCGTGAAACTGGGAGCTCCTACGAGCAGTACTTC. It yields the protein CASSRETGSSYEQYF.

As DNA, the CDR3 is TGCGCCAGCAGCTTGGATCCAGGAATCTACTACGAGCAGTACTTC. This sequence encodes CASSLDPGIYYEQYF. This rearrangement joins TRBV5-1 to TRBJ2-7; D uncertain. Germline CDR1 is SGHRS and CDR2 is YFSETQ. There are 15 residues in the CDR3. Trimming shortened V by 0 bases and J by 3 bases, and 13 bases separated the two germline ends.

This clone was observed once. V is TRBV5-8 and J is TRBJ1-2; weak D call: TRBD1 (5 bases). Trimming stripped 2 bases from V and 4 bases from J, with 9 bases between. Germline lookup yields CDR1 SGHTS and CDR2 YDEGEE. The CDR3 extends over 13 amino acids. The CDR3 DNA reads TGTGCCAGCAGCTTCGGGGGGGGCTATGGCTACACCTTC. Amino acid sequence: CASSFGGGYGYTF. Using reference TRBV5-8 and TRBJ1-2 for the parts outside the CDR3, the full variable domain is EAGVTQSPTHLIKTRGQQATLRCSPISGHTSVYWYQQALGLGLQFLLWYDEGEERNRGNFPPRFSGRQFPNYSSELNVNALELEDSALYLCASSFGGGYGYTFGSGTRLTVV.

J is TRBJ2-1 and V is TRBV6-5; no definite D call. Trimming pared 0 bases from V and 1 base from J, leaving 10 bases between. Germline V gives CDR1 MNHEY, CDR2 SVGAGI. CDR3 length: 16 amino acids. CDR3 protein: CASSYSLGGSYNEQFF. CDR3 DNA: TGTGCCAGCAGTTACTCCCTCGGCGGATCCTACAATGAGCAGTTCTTC.

This chain connects TRBV7-8 to TRBJ2-5, with 12 bases that match TRBD2. This CDR3 region has 15 residues. With V trimmed by 5 bases and J by 4 bases, 5 bases remained unmatched. Looked up from germline, CDR1 is SGHVS and CDR2 is FQNEAQ. The CDR3 DNA is TGTGCCAGCAGCGCCCTAGCGGGAGGGCCAGAGACCCAGTACTTC. Encoded protein: CASSALAGGPETQYF.

In regard to this clone: Other DNA sequences from this sample encode an identical CDR3 as well. The chain uses TRBV7-9 and TRBJ2-7; tentative D call: TRBD1 (6 bases). Per germline, CDR1 SEHNR and CDR2 FQNEAQ (reference sequence). CDR3 size: 14 residues. V lost 5 bases, J lost 2 bases, and 13 bases lay in between. The chain's CDR3 is CASSPTGAPYEQYF. The CDR3 DNA is TGTGCCAGCAGCCCGACAGGAGCACCCTACGAGCAGTACTTC.

The chain employs TRBV6-1 and TRBJ1-6; weak D call: TRBD1 (6 bases). CDR3 length: 15 residues. The V end was cut by 7 bases, the J end by 0 bases, with 10 bases between. Germline V gene lookup returns CDR1 MNHNS and CDR2 SASEGT. The CDR3 DNA follows: TGTGCCAGCACTTCGGACAGCTCCTATAATTCACCCCTCCACTTT. This translates into CASTSDSSYNSPLHF.

The chain joins TRBV29-1 to TRBJ1-2; 10 bases align to TRBD1. Germline assignment: CDR1 SQVTM and CDR2 ANQGSEA. The trim removed 7 bases at V and 6 bases at J, leaving 5 bases unmatched. This CDR3 has 12 amino acids. The DNA for the CDR3 is TGCAGCGCGTCCGGGACAGGGGATGGCTACACCTTC. It specifies CSASGTGDGYTF. Full variable domain (outside the CDR3, taken from reference TRBV29-1 and TRBJ1-2): SAVISQKPSRDICQRGTSLTIQCQVDSQVTMMFWYRQQPGQSLTLIATANQGSEATYESGFVIDKFPISRPNLTFSTLTVSNMSPEDSSIYLCSASGTGDGYTFGSGTRLTVV.

CDR3 sequence: CASSLGLAGVLYNEQFF. Written as DNA, the CDR3 is TGTGCCAGCAGCTTGGGACTAGCGGGGGTCCTGTACAATGAGCAGTTCTTC. The chain uses TRBV9 and TRBJ2-1, with TRBD2 matching over 14 bases. CDR1 is SGDLS and CDR2 is YYNGEE in the germline V gene. The CDR3 loop spans 17 amino acids. The trim removed 4 bases at V and 4 bases at J, leaving 7 bases unmatched.

The rearrangement uses TRBV5-1 and TRBJ2-1; TRBD2 aligns across 10 bases. There are 19 residues in the CDR3. Per the germline V gene, CDR1 is SGHRS and CDR2 is YFSETQ. Germline trimming cut 0 bases from V and 3 bases from J; bases unmatched to any gene: 12. The CDR3 loop reads CASSLALAASGGNYNEQFF. The CDR3 region has the DNA TGCGCCAGCAGCTTGGCCCTTGCGGCTAGCGGGGGAAACTACAATGAGCAGTTCTTC.

The gene calls are TRBV6-5 and TRBJ2-1; 12 bases line up with TRBD1. Germline assignment: CDR1 MNHEY and CDR2 SVGAGI. This CDR3 comprises 14 residues. With V trimmed by 8 bases and J by 10 bases, 9 bases remained unmatched. CDR3 sequence: CASDVGQGAREQFF. The CDR3 DNA reads as TGTGCCAGCGATGTGGGACAGGGGGCACGGGAGCAGTTCTTC.

This rearrangement joins TRBV13 to TRBJ1-2; maybe TRBD1 (6 bases). V shed 5 bases and J shed 7 bases, with 11 bases lying between them. Germline V gene sequence: CDR1 PRHDT, CDR2 FYEKMQ (reference sequence). The CDR3 runs 12 residues. This CDR3 is CASSPTGTGYTF. The CDR3 bases are TGTGCCAGCAGCCCCACAGGGACTGGCTACACCTTC.

The V gene is TRBV5-1, the J gene TRBJ2-7; a weak D match, TRBD1 (5 bases). The germline V gene has CDR1 SGHRS and CDR2 YFSETQ. The CDR3 has 15 residues. V was clipped by 4 bases and J by 2 bases, with 16 bases between them. In DNA form, the CDR3 reads TGCGCCAGCAGCCCAGGGTCCTCTTTTCCCTACGAGCAGTACTTC. Translation gives CASSPGSSFPYEQYF.

To note about this clone: This sample includes further DNA sequences coding for the same CDR3. This chain links TRBV7-6 with TRBJ1-1, with 9 bases identical to TRBD1. J gave up 6 bases and V 1 base, and 9 bases lay outside the gene matches. The germline CDR1 and CDR2 sequences are SGHVS and FNYEAQ. This CDR3 region has 16 residues. CDR3 protein: CASSLGTGGDDSEAFF. The CDR3 nucleotides read TGTGCCAGCAGCTTAGGTACAGGGGGCGATGATTCTGAAGCTTTCTTT.

The chain has TRBV5-1 and TRBJ2-3; TRBD2 matches 8 bases. Germline lookup yields CDR1 SGHRS and CDR2 YFSETQ. CDR3 size: 16 residues. With V trimmed by 4 bases and J by 6 bases, 13 bases remained unmatched. DNA for the CDR3: TGCGCCAGCAGCCACGGACTAGCTCTCATGGTGGATACGCAGTATTTT. This encodes CASSHGLALMVDTQYF.

The table lists this clone with a count of one. The V gene is TRBV11-2, the J gene TRBJ1-2; D gene unclear. The CDR3 sequence is 16 residues long. The V gene's germline CDR1 is SGHAT and CDR2 FQNNGV. V lost 8 bases, J lost 8 bases, and 27 bases lay in between. In DNA, the CDR3 is TGTGCCAGCCGCTCCCCGGGAATATCGCCGATGGGAGGCTACACCTTC. This codes for CASRSPGISPMGGYTF.

The chain uses TRBV7-9 and TRBJ2-2; TRBD1 is a possible D gene (6 bases). Deletions cut 5 bases from V and 2 bases from J, with 12 bases between. The CDR3 has 15 amino acids. CDR1 SEHNR and CDR2 FQNEAQ come from the germline V gene (reference sequence). This CDR3 reads CASSSYRDNTGELFF. Written as DNA, the CDR3 is TGTGCCAGCAGCAGCTACAGGGATAACACCGGGGAGCTGTTTTTT. Full variable domain (remainder filled in from reference TRBV7-9 and TRBJ2-2): DTGVSQNPRHKITKRGQNVTFRCDPISEHNRLYWYRQTLGQGPEFLTYFQNEAQLEKSRLLSDRFSAERPKGSFSTLEIQRTEQGDSAMYLCASSSYRDNTGELFFGEGSRLTVL.

This chain links TRBV6-6 with TRBJ2-5; 7 nucleotides match TRBD2. The end of the DNA aligns better with TRBJ2-7, so the J call may be wrong. CDR1 and CDR2 (germline): MNHNY, SVGAGI (reference sequence). The CDR3 extends over 16 amino acids. In DNA, the CDR3 is TGTGCCAGCACCTCGGGGGAGGGCGCAGCCCTCTACGAGCAGTACTTC. Amino acids: CASTSGEGAALYEQYF.

Concerning this clone itself: One end of the junction varies from germline; a read error may be responsible. The V gene is TRBV6-5, the J gene TRBJ1-3, with D possibly being TRBD1 (6 bases). Germline assignment: CDR1 MNHEY and CDR2 SVGAGI. The CDR3 contains 11 residues. Here the CDR3 reads CASSDRHFSVF. CDR3 coding DNA: TGTGCCAGCAGCGACAGGCATTTCTCGGTTTTT.

The chain couples TRBV6-5 to TRBJ2-7; the match to TRBD1 covers 10 bases. The junction had 0 bases not matched to a gene; V was cut back by 4 bases and J by 0 bases. The germline V gene encodes CDR1 MNHEY and CDR2 SVGAGI. This CDR3 is 14 amino acids long. CDR3 nucleotide sequence: TGTGCCAGCAGTTGGACAGGGGGCTCCTACGAGCAGTACTTC. Translation: CASSWTGGSYEQYF.

This chain links TRBV30 with TRBJ1-4, with 8 positions matching TRBD1. V shed 4 bases, J shed 7 bases, and the junction held 8 bases outside the gene matches. The CDR3 sequence is 14 residues long. Germline CDR1 is GTSNPN and CDR2 is SVGIG (reference sequence). The CDR3 protein is CAWTKGQAGEKLFF. CDR3 DNA: TGTGCCTGGACCAAGGGACAGGCGGGTGAAAAACTGTTTTTT.

This chain connects TRBV7-8 to TRBJ1-1; 7 positions agree with TRBD1. Germline loops: CDR1 SGHVS, CDR2 FQNEAQ. J lost 5 bases, V lost 5 bases, and 8 bases had no gene match. The CDR3 is 14 amino acids. CDR3 coding DNA: TGTGCCAGCAGCCCCAGGGGGTTAGAGACTGAAGCTTTCTTT. This sequence encodes CASSPRGLETEAFF. Full variable domain (rest looked up from reference TRBV7-8 and TRBJ1-1): GAGVSQSPRYKVAKRGQDVALRCDPISGHVSLFWYQQALGQGPEFLTYFQNEAQLDKSGLPSDRFFAERPEGSVSTLKIQRTQQEDSAVYLCASSPRGLETEAFFGQGTRLTVV.

The V and J genes are TRBV7-2 and TRBJ2-2; TRBD2 matches 7 bases. The CDR3 is made up of 14 amino acids. The V and J ends lost 2 bases and 4 bases, in that order; junction bases with no gene match: 1. Looked up from germline, CDR1 is SGHTA and CDR2 is FQGNSA. The CDR3 reads CASSLWGGTGELFF. CDR3 bases: TGTGCCAGCAGCTTATGGGGGGGCACCGGGGAGCTGTTTTTT.

This clone appeared once. The chain is built from TRBV30 and TRBJ2-3; 7 bases are shared with TRBD2. CDR3 size: 15 residues. Looked up from germline, CDR1 is GTSNPN and CDR2 is SVGIG (reference sequence). V was clipped by 2 bases and J by 0 bases; unmatched bases: 5. The CDR3 coding sequence is TGTGCCTGGAGTTCTAGCGGAAAAAGCACAGATACGCAGTATTTT. Its translation is CAWSSSGKSTDTQYF. The full variable domain, its missing parts supplied by reference TRBV30 and TRBJ2-3, is SQTIHQWPATLVQPVGSPLSLECTVEGTSNPNLYWYRQAAGRGLQLLFYSVGIGQISSEVPQNLSASRPQDRQFILSSKKLLLSDSGFYLCAWSSSGKSTDTQYFGPGTRLTVL.

The CDR3, as DNA: TGTGCCAGCAGGACACCCCGGGACAGGGGTAAGGGAAAACTGTTTTTT. Residues: CASRTPRDRGKGKLFF. The chain employs TRBV28 and TRBJ1-4; 10 bases are shared with TRBD1. The CDR3 runs 16 residues. In germline, CDR1 is MDHEN, CDR2 SYDVKM. With V trimmed by 6 bases and J by 10 bases, 14 bases remained unmatched.